The present TCR beta chain was sequenced within a study of T cells of healthy individuals. TCRdb called the 5' RACE reads again in MiXCR, with one record for every CDR3 protein. The data hold tens of thousands of distinct CDR3 sequences, with approximately 4.9% observed a single time. This clonotype came up a few times. This receptor was taken from a human donor in good health.

CDR3 in amino acids: CAWEGQGDTEAFF. The DNA of the CDR3 is TGTGCCTGGGAGGGACAGGGCGACACTGAAGCTTTCTTT. The V and J genes are TRBV30 and TRBJ1-1, with 9 bases aligning to TRBD1. The CDR3 contains 13 residues. Unmatched junction bases numbered 4, after V lost 5 bases and J lost 3 bases. Germline V gene sequence: CDR1 GTSNPN, CDR2 SVGIG (reference sequence). The complete variable domain, with remaining parts taken from reference TRBV30 and TRBJ1-1, reads SQTIHQWPATLVQPVGSPLSLECTVEGTSNPNLYWYRQAAGRGLQLLFYSVGIGQISSEVPQNLSASRPQDRQFILSSKKLLLSDSGFYLCAWEGQGDTEAFFGQGTRLTVV.